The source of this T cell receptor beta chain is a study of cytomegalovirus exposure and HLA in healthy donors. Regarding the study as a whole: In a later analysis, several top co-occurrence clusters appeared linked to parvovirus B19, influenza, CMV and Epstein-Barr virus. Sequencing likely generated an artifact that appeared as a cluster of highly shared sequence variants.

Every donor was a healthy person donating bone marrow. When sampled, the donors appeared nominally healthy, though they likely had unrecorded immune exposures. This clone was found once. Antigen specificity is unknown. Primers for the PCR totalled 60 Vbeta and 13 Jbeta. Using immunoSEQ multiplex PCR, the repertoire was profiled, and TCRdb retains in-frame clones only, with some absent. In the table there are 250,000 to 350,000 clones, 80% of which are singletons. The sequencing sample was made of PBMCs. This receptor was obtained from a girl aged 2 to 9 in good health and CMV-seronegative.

In nucleotides, the CDR3 is TGCAGCGTTGAAGATACCGGGAGTGGGACCCAGTACTTC. The encoded protein is CSVEDTGSGTQYF. This chain joins TRBV29-1 and TRBJ2-5; possible D gene TRBD2, 6 bases. Germline CDR1 SQVTM, CDR2 ANQGSEA. Trimming cost V 0 bases and J 7 bases, with 12 bases left between them. The CDR3 covers 13 residues.